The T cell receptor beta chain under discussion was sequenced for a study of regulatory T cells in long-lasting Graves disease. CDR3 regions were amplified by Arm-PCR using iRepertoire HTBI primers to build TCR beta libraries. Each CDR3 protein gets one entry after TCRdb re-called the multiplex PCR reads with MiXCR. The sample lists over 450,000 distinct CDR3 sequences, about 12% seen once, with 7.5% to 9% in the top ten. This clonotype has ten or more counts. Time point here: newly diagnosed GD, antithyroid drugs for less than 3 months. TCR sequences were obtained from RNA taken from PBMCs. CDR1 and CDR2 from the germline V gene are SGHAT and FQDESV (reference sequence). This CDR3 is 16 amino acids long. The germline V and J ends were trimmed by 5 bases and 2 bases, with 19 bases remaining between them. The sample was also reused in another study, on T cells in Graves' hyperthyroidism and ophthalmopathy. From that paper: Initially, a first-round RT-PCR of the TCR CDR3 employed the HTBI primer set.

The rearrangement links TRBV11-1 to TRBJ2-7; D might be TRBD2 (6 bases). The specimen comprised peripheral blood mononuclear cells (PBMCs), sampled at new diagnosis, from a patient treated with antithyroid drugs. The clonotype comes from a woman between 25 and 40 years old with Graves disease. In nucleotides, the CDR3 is TGTGCCAGCAGCCCCCATATAGGGCGGGATACCTACGAGCAGTACTTC. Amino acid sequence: CASSPHIGRDTYEQYF.